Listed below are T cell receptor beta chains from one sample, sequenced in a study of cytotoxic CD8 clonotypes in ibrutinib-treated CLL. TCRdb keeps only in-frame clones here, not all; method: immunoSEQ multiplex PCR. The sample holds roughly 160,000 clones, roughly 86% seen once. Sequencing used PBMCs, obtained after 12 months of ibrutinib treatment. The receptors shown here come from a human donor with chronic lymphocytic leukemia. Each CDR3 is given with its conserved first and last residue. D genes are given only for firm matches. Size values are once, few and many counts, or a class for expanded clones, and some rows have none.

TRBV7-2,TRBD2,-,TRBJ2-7,CASKLAGGSYEQYF,TGTGCCAGCAAACTAGCGGGAGGTTCCTACGAGCAGTACTTC
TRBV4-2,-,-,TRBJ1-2,CASSQDQTGAAGYTF,TGTGCCAGCAGCCAAGACCAGACAGGTGCGGCGGGCTACACCTTC
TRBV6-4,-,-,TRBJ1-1,CASSDGGHTEAFF,TGTGCCAGCAGTGACGGCGGGCACACTGAAGCTTTCTTT
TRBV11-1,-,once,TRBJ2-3,CASSRNRGATDTQYF,TGTGCCAGCAGCCGAAACCGGGGGGCGACAGATACGCAGTATTTT
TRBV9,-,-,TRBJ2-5,CASTQRGGVEETQYF,TGTGCCAGCACCCAAAGGGGGGGAGTTGAAGAGACCCAGTACTTC
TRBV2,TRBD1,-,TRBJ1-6,CASSERAGTGGSPLHF,TGTGCCAGCAGTGAAAGGGCCGGGACAGGGGGTTCACCCCTCCACTTT
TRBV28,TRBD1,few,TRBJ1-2,CASRPQGGQDYGYTF,TGTGCCAGCAGGCCACAGGGGGGCCAGGACTATGGCTACACCTTC
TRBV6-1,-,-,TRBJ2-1,CASSAGTHKVDEQFF,TGTGCCAGCAGCGCCGGGACCCACAAGGTCGATGAGCAGTTCTTC
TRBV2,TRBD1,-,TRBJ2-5,CASSEGTGETQYF,TGTGCCAGCAGTGAAGGGACAGGGGAGACCCAGTACTTC
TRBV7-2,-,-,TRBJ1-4,CASSLARGNEKLFF,TGTGCCAGCAGCTTAGCCAGGGGCAATGAAAAACTGTTTTTT
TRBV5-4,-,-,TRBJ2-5,CASSRSRAGAAEETQYF,TGTGCCAGCAGCCGGAGCAGGGCAGGGGCAGCCGAAGAGACCCAGTACTTC
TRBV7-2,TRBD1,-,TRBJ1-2,CASSFRQGYGYTF,TGTGCCAGCAGCTTCCGACAGGGCTATGGCTACACCTTC
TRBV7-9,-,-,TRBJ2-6,CASSLQRSGANVLTF,TGTGCCAGCAGCCTACAGCGCTCTGGGGCCAACGTCCTGACTTTC
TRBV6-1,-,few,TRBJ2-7,CASTGVYEQYF,TGTGCCAGCACTGGAGTCTACGAGCAGTACTTC
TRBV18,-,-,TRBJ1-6,CASSSRDGDSPLHF,TGTGCCAGCTCATCCCGGGACGGAGATTCACCCCTCCACTTT
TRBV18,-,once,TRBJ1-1,CASSPGDSAFF,TGTGCCAGCTCACCAGGGGACTCAGCTTTCTTT
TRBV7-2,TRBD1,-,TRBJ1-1,CASSPFQGARTEAFF,TGTGCCAGCAGCCCCTTCCAGGGGGCACGCACTGAAGCTTTCTTT
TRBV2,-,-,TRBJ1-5,CASMDLGNQPQHF,TGTGCCAGCATGGATTTAGGAAATCAGCCCCAGCATTTT
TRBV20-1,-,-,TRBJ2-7,CSARAGYEQYF,TGCAGTGCTAGAGCAGGCTACGAGCAGTACTTC
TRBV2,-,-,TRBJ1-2,CASSLKVVGNGYTF,TGTGCCAGCAGCCTGAAGGTAGTCGGGAATGGCTACACCTTC
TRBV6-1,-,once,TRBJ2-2,CASSAQPNTGELFF,TGTGCCAGCAGTGCACAGCCGAACACCGGGGAGCTGTTTTTT
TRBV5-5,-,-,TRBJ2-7,CASSLIGDGGAVQGHEQYF,TGTGCCAGCAGCTTAATAGGTGACGGAGGGGCTGTACAGGGACACGAGCAGTACTTC
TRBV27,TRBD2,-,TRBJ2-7,CASARLAGVRGEQYF,TGTGCCAGCGCGAGACTAGCGGGAGTTCGCGGAGAGCAGTACTTC
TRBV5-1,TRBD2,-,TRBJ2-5,CASSLGTSGSGGETQYF,TGCGCCAGCAGCCTTGGGACTAGCGGGAGTGGAGGGGAGACCCAGTACTTC
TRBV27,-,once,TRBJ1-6,CASSFTAGYIAYNSPLHF,TGTGCCAGCAGTTTTACGGCAGGGTATATCGCCTATAATTCACCCCTCCACTTT
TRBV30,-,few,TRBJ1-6,CAWNLGGSSPLHF,TGTGCCTGGAACCTCGGAGGTAGTTCACCCCTCCACTTT
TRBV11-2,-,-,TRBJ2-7,CASSLEGQRLYEQYF,TGTGCCAGCAGCTTAGAGGGACAACGACTGTACGAGCAGTACTTC
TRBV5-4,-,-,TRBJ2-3,CASSKGQMDFFDTQYF,TGTGCCAGCAGTAAGGGACAAATGGATTTCTTTGATACGCAGTATTTT
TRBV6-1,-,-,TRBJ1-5,CASSAGAVSNQPQHF,TGTGCCAGCAGTGCGGGGGCCGTTAGCAATCAGCCCCAGCATTTT
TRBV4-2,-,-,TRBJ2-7,CASSPIQKGRMGTGSYEQYF,TGTGCCAGCAGCCCGATTCAAAAGGGACGGATGGGGACCGGCTCCTACGAGCAGTACTTC
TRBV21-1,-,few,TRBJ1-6,CASSNLHQRGGGDSPLHF,TGTGCCAGCAGCAACCTACACCAGAGGGGCGGGGGGGATTCACCCCTCCACTTT
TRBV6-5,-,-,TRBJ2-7,CASSSRSKSYEQYF,TGTGCCAGCAGTTCTCGAAGCAAATCCTACGAGCAGTACTTC
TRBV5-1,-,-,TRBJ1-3,CASSLTQGTGNTIYF,TGCGCCAGCAGCTTGACACAGGGTACGGGAAACACCATATATTTT
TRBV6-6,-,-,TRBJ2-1,CASSGVDNQFF,TGTGCCAGCTCTGGGGTGGACAACCAGTTCTTC
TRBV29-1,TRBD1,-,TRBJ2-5,CSVGQGRQETQYF,TGCAGCGTTGGACAGGGGCGCCAAGAGACCCAGTACTTC
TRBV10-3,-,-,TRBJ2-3,CAISDGGTTDTQYF,TGTGCCATCAGTGATGGGGGTACCACAGATACGCAGTATTTT
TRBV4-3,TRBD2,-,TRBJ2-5,CASSQDGGGFSETQYF,TGCGCCAGCAGCCAAGATGGCGGGGGGTTCTCAGAGACCCAGTACTTC
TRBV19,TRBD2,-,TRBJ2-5,CASSIWREGEETQYF,TGTGCCAGTAGTATTTGGCGGGAGGGGGAAGAGACCCAGTACTTC
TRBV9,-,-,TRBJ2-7,CASSVQGSSYEQYF,TGTGCCAGCAGCGTACAGGGAAGCTCCTACGAGCAGTACTTC
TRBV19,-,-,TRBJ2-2,CSVRDTYTGELFF,TGCTCTGTTCGGGACACCTACACCGGGGAGCTGTTTTTT